Below are 27 T cell receptor beta chains sequenced from a single sample in a study of naive and memory T cell subsets. Study findings and constraints: Possibly reflecting memory cells re-expressing CD45RA, a few larger clonotypes occurred in naive repertoires, especially CD8.

Their specific antigens are unknown. Both TRBC1 and TRBC2 were covered by a beta constant-region primer of two equimolar oligonucleotides. Nested alpha and beta constant-region primers with the SP2 primer drove four PCR rounds on ligated cDNA. TCRdb reprocessed the UMI-ligation and nested PCR reads with MiXCR, giving one entry per CDR3 protein. The data contain about 140,000 distinct CDR3 sequences, approximately 21% of them seen just once; the ten biggest clones take up 0.55% to 0.75%. The sample taken for sequencing was naive CD8+ T cells from blood. These TCRs come from a human donor in good health.

This clonotype was counted at least ten times. CDR3 residues: CASSLAGSYNSPLHF. In nucleotides, the CDR3 is TGTGCCAGCAGTTTAGCGGGTTCCTATAATTCACCCCTCCACTTT. J is TRBJ1-6 and V is TRBV12-3 or TRBV12-4; D not certain. There are 15 residues in the CDR3. The germline V and J ends were trimmed by 0 bases and 1 base, with 4 bases remaining between them.

This chain uses TRBV28 with TRBJ2-5, with TRBD2 matching 9 bases. CDR1 and CDR2 (germline): MDHEN, SYDVKM. The V gene end was trimmed by 6 bases and the J gene end by 3 bases; junction bases not matched to a gene: 14. This CDR3 is 17 amino acids long. The CDR3 sequence is CASRALAREGLEETQYF. The CDR3 bases are TGTGCCAGCAGGGCTCTAGCGCGGGAGGGCCTGGAAGAGACCCAGTACTTC.

V and J are TRBV15 and TRBJ2-2, with D maybe TRBD2 (6 bases). CDR3 size: 15 residues. Germline loops: CDR1 LNHNV, CDR2 YYDKDF (reference sequence). V lost 7 bases and J lost 0, with 12 bases in between. CDR3 DNA: TGTGCCACCAACCCGGGACTCGCGAACACCGGGGAGCTGTTTTTT. Translating it yields CATNPGLANTGELFF.

The chain recombines TRBV7-9 with TRBJ2-7, with D unclear. Germline-derived CDR1 and CDR2 are SEHNR and FQNEAQ (reference sequence). The CDR3 has 13 residues. V lost 1 base and J lost 3, with 7 bases in between. CDR3 sequence reads: CASSLVQNYEQYF. CDR3 bases: TGTGCCAGCAGCTTAGTACAGAACTACGAGCAGTACTTC.

This clonotype was seen more than once but under ten times. This chain joins TRBV2 and TRBJ2-4; D gene unclear. Trimming removed 6 bases from V and 1 base from J, with 16 bases in between. The CDR3 runs to 16 residues. Germline CDR1 and CDR2: SNHLY and FYNNEI. CDR3 protein: CASSGPSLPAKNIQYF. The CDR3 nucleotides read TGTGCCAGCAGCGGGCCTTCCCTGCCCGCCAAAAACATTCAGTACTTC. The whole variable domain, filled in from reference TRBV2 and TRBJ2-4, reads EPEVTQTPSHQVTQMGQEVILRCVPISNHLYFYWYRQILGQKVEFLVSFYNNEISEKSEIFDDQFSVERPDGSNFTLKIRSTKLEDSAMYFCASSGPSLPAKNIQYFGAGTRLSVL.

The J gene is TRBJ2-1, the V gene TRBV20-1; 13 bases are shared with TRBD2. Per germline, CDR1 DFQATT and CDR2 SNEGSKA (reference sequence). V shed 6 bases, J shed 4 bases, and the junction held 6 bases outside the gene matches. The CDR3 consists of 15 residues. The DNA for the CDR3 is TGCAGTGCAAGGGGACTAGCGGGACCATACAATGAGCAGTTCTTC. It encodes CSARGLAGPYNEQFF.

The table lists this clonotype with many counts. The chain carries TRBV27 and TRBJ2-3, with D hard to call. Germline CDR1 reads MNHEY; CDR2 reads SMNVEV (reference sequence). V lost 5 bases and J lost 2, with 14 bases in between. This CDR3 has 15 residues. Here the CDR3 reads CASSAFGGATDTQYF. The CDR3 DNA is TGTGCCAGCAGTGCCTTTGGCGGTGCCACAGATACGCAGTATTTT.

This sequence joins TRBV24-1 and TRBJ2-3; perhaps TRBD2 as D (6 bases). The CDR3 sequence is 19 residues long. Trimming took 3 bases from V and 2 from J, leaving 23 bases between them. Per the germline V gene, CDR1 is KGHDR and CDR2 is SFDVKD. The CDR3 region has the DNA TGTGCCACCAGTGATCCTATTCACGCCGGGACTTCTGACACAGATACGCAGTATTTT. Translation: CATSDPIHAGTSDTDTQYF.

This clonotype was seen a handful of times. The CDR3 sequence: CASSKRNTSGSCFSNEQFF. CDR3 DNA sequence: TGTGCCAGCAGCAAACGGAACACTAGCGGGAGTTGTTTCAGCAATGAGCAGTTCTTC. The chain has TRBV21-1 and TRBJ2-1; the table's D call, TRBD2, was not checked against the DNA. TRBV21-1 is a listed pseudogene. The CDR3 runs 19 residues.

Ten or more counts support this clonotype. This chain connects TRBV6-2 or TRBV6-3 to TRBJ2-5; weak D call: TRBD2 (6 bases). The CDR3 is made up of 15 amino acids. Germline CDR1 reads MNHEY; CDR2 reads SVGEGT. V dropped 7 bases and J dropped 2 bases, with 17 bases sitting between them. CDR3 DNA sequence: TGTGCCAGCACCTCTGGTCGGGAGTTGCAAGAGACCCAGTACTTC. Its protein product is CASTSGRELQETQYF.

CDR3 sequence: CASSVVGRGQGADEQFF. DNA for the CDR3: TGTGCCAGCAGCGTGGTCGGTAGGGGACAGGGGGCCGATGAGCAGTTCTTC. V gene TRBV9 combines with J gene TRBJ2-1, with TRBD1 identical over 12 bases. This CDR3 spans 17 amino acids. V dropped 2 bases and J dropped 8; count of bases not matched to a gene: 11. Germline V CDR1 and CDR2: SGDLS, YYNGEE.

The V gene is TRBV20-1, the J gene TRBJ2-7; possibly TRBD2 for D (5 bases). Trimming took 7 bases from V and 0 from J, leaving 16 bases between them. This CDR3 contains 14 residues. Germline V gives CDR1 DFQATT, CDR2 SNEGSKA (reference sequence). The CDR3 coding sequence is TGCAGTGTGGAGGCAGCGAATAGCTCCTACGAGCAGTACTTC. It is translated as CSVEAANSSYEQYF.

This clonotype was seen at least ten times. V and J are TRBV12-3 or TRBV12-4 and TRBJ2-7; D is uncertain. The CDR3 is 11 residues long. Between the trimmed V and J ends, which lost 6 bases and 3 bases, there was a span of 6 bases. The CDR3, as DNA: TGTGCCAGCAGCTTAAACTACGAGCAGTACTTC. Amino acid sequence: CASSLNYEQYF.

The J gene is TRBJ1-3, the V gene TRBV6-5; no firm D call. The CDR3 has 14 amino acids. The V end lost 1 base, the J end lost 0 bases, and 4 bases lay between the germline ends. Per germline, CDR1 MNHEY and CDR2 SVGAGI. The CDR3 nucleotides read TGTGCCAGCAGTTACTACCCCTCTGGAAACACCATATATTTT. Translation gives CASSYYPSGNTIYF.

There are a few counts of this clonotype. The chain is built from TRBV12-5 and TRBJ2-7; possible D gene TRBD2, 6 bases. CDR3 length: 18 residues. Looked up from germline, CDR1 is LGHNT and CDR2 is FRNRAP. Trimming took off 4 bases at V and 0 bases at J, with 22 bases between the two ends. The CDR3 region is CASGSIRVSGPSSYEQYF. The CDR3 nucleotides read TGTGCTAGTGGTTCTATCAGAGTGAGCGGGCCTAGCTCCTACGAGCAGTACTTC.

The gene calls are TRBV29-1 and TRBJ1-1; D is possibly TRBD1 (6 bases). Germline-derived CDR1 and CDR2 are SQVTM and ANQGSEA. V dropped 3 bases and J dropped 7 bases, with 9 bases sitting between them. CDR3 length: 11 amino acids. CDR3 region: CSVDDRYEAFF. CDR3 bases: TGCAGCGTTGACGACAGGTATGAAGCTTTCTTT.

V is TRBV12-3 or TRBV12-4 and J is TRBJ2-2; D is undetermined. Trimming took off 1 base at V and 1 base at J, with 13 bases between the two ends. CDR3 size: 17 residues. This chain's CDR3 is CASSLGVVSENTGELFF. Written as DNA, the CDR3 is TGTGCCAGCAGTTTAGGGGTGGTCAGCGAGAACACCGGGGAGCTGTTTTTT.

The chain carries TRBV20-1 and TRBJ2-5, with unresolved D. The CDR3 spans 13 residues. Germline loops: CDR1 DFQATT, CDR2 SNEGSKA (reference sequence). V lost 1 base, J lost 2 bases, and 8 bases lay in between. DNA for the CDR3: TGCAGTGCTAGAGTGCAGAAGCAAGAGACCCAGTACTTC. Protein product: CSARVQKQETQYF.

This clonotype occurred many times. The chain uses TRBV7-9 and TRBJ2-5; weak D call: TRBD2 (6 bases). V was clipped by 4 bases and J by 1 base, with 7 bases between them. The germline gives CDR1 SEHNR, CDR2 FQNEAQ (reference sequence). This CDR3 contains 13 residues. DNA for the CDR3: TGTGCCAGCAGCTCCGGGAGCCAAGAGACCCAGTACTTC. Amino acids: CASSSGSQETQYF.

The table lists this clonotype with many counts. The chain couples TRBV20-1 to TRBJ2-4; perhaps TRBD1 as D (6 bases). Germline V lookup: CDR1 DFQATT, CDR2 SNEGSKA (reference sequence). The V gene lost 0 bases and the J gene lost 11 bases, with 26 bases spanning the gap. CDR3 length: 17 residues. The CDR3 DNA reads as TGCAGTGCTAGAGATTTAGGGGGACCCCTTAATCAAGTCGTTCAGTACTTC. Protein: CSARDLGGPLNQVVQYF.

This clonotype was seen a handful of times. The rearrangement links TRBV6-5 to TRBJ2-2; D is perhaps TRBD1 (6 bases). Germline-derived CDR1 and CDR2 are MNHEY and SVGAGI. The CDR3 length is 15 residues. V lost 2 bases and J lost 3, with 10 bases in between. CDR3 sequence (DNA): TGTGCCAGCAGTTACCAACAGGGACACACCGGGGAGCTGTTTTTT. Residues: CASSYQQGHTGELFF.

This clonotype occurred a few times. The J gene is TRBJ2-1, the V gene TRBV7-2, with 10 bases fitting TRBD2. This CDR3 comprises 16 residues. Germline-derived CDR1 and CDR2 are SGHTA and FQGNSA. V shed 2 bases, J shed 4 bases, and the junction held 5 bases outside the gene matches. The CDR3 nucleotides are TGTGCCAGCAGCTTACGGCTAGCGGGGGCTTACAATGAGCAGTTCTTC. Residues: CASSLRLAGAYNEQFF. The full variable domain, in which reference TRBV7-2 and TRBJ2-1 provide the parts outside the CDR3, is GAGVSQSPSNKVTEKGKDVELRCDPISGHTALYWYRQSLGQGLEFLIYFQGNSAPDKSGLPSDRFSAERTGGSVSTLTIQRTQQEDSAVYLCASSLRLAGAYNEQFFGPGTRLTVL.

The CDR3 loop reads CASRHSGRVQETQYF. Written as DNA, the CDR3 is TGTGCCAGCCGACATAGCGGGAGGGTACAAGAGACCCAGTACTTC. The chain joins TRBV27 to TRBJ2-5; TRBD2 aligns across 11 bases. The V gene end was trimmed by 8 bases and the J gene end by 2 bases; junction bases not matched to a gene: 7. This CDR3 has 15 amino acids. The germline V gene has CDR1 MNHEY and CDR2 SMNVEV (reference sequence).

This clonotype has more than one count but fewer than ten. V is TRBV12-3 or TRBV12-4 and J is TRBJ2-1; D is possibly TRBD1 (6 bases). The V end lost 6 bases, the J end lost 1 base, and 7 bases lay between the germline ends. This CDR3 contains 13 residues. CDR3 nucleotide sequence: TGTGCCAGCAGACAGGGTTCCTACAATGAGCAGTTCTTC. Residues: CASRQGSYNEQFF.

This sequence joins TRBV29-1 and TRBJ1-4; D is unclear. The V end lost 2 bases, the J end lost 5 bases, and 15 bases lay between the germline ends. Germline V gives CDR1 SQVTM, CDR2 ANQGSEA. This CDR3 comprises 15 residues. The CDR3 DNA reads TGCAGCGTTGAAAGGCCACCTAAGGACAATGAAAAACTGTTTTTT. Translation gives CSVERPPKDNEKLFF.

The table lists this clonotype with a few counts. V is TRBV28 and J is TRBJ2-7, with TRBD2 as a possible D gene (6 bases). Germline V gene data show CDR1 as MDHEN and CDR2 as SYDVKM. With 4 bases removed from V and 4 bases from J, the gap between germline ends came to 17 bases. The CDR3 runs 15 residues. The CDR3 protein is CASSWMGGSVYEQYF. DNA of the CDR3: TGTGCCAGCAGTTGGATGGGGGGTTCCGTATACGAGCAGTACTTC.

This clonotype was detected a few times. This chain connects TRBV5-1 to TRBJ1-2, with TRBD1 matching 11 bases. The germline gives CDR1 SGHRS, CDR2 YFSETQ. V gave up 4 bases and J gave up 6 bases; unmatched junction bases: 5. The CDR3 spans 14 residues. The CDR3 nucleotides are TGCGCCAGCAGCGCCCCGGGACAGGGGGATGGCTACACCTTC. This translates into CASSAPGQGDGYTF.